The clone carrying this T cell receptor beta chain was counted a few times. The antigen is unknown. Trimming left V 5 bases short and J 1 base short, with 2 bases between. This CDR3 is 11 amino acids long. CDR1 is MDHEN, CDR2 SYDVKM, per germline. Over several immunoSEQ plates, each subset's genomic DNA was distributed in even portions. Profiling relied on immunoSEQ multiplex PCR, and the TCRdb table lists in-frame clones only, not all of them. Here the sample spans roughly 500,000 clones, 76% being singletons. These data are taken from a study of shared clonotypes between healthy human individuals. The overall study: Aged 18 to 49, the donors were two women and three men.

General observations from the study: Represented diversity, genetic and exposure-history alike, was limited by few donors.

V and J are TRBV28 and TRBJ1-1; no clear D gene. The receptor was derived from a woman in her thirties or forties in good health. Some clones in this sample may be carry-over from other donors' samples. Sequencing was carried out using PBMCs. The CDR3 DNA is TGTGCCAGCAGTCCGAACACTGAAGCTTTCTTT. It yields the protein CASSPNTEAFF. The full variable domain, completed using reference TRBV28 and TRBJ1-1, is DVKVTQSSRYLVKRTGEKVFLECVQDMDHENMFWYRQDPGLGLRLIYFSYDVKMKEKGDIPEGYSVSREKKERFSLILESASTNQTSMYLCASSPNTEAFFGQGTRLTVV.